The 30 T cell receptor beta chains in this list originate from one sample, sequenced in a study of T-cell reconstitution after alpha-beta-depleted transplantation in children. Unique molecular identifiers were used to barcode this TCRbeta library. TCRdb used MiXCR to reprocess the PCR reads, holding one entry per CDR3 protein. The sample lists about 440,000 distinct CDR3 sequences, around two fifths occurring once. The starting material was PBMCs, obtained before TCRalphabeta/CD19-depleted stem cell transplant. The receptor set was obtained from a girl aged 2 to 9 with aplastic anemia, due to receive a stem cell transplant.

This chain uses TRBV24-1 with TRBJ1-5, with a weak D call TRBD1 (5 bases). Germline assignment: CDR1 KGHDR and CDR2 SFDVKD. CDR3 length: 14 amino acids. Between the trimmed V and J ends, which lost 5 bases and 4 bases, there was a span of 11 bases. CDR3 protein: CATSGREVNQPQHF. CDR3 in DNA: TGTGCCACCAGTGGCAGGGAAGTGAATCAGCCCCAGCATTTT.

The CDR3 is CSAGRAPNTEAFF. DNA of the CDR3: TGCAGTGCTGGTCGAGCCCCGAACACTGAAGCTTTCTTT. The chain joins TRBV20-1 to TRBJ1-1; D unresolved. Germline V gives CDR1 DFQATT, CDR2 SNEGSKA (reference sequence). The CDR3 sequence is 13 residues long. The germline V and J ends were trimmed by 5 bases and 1 base, with 11 bases remaining between them.

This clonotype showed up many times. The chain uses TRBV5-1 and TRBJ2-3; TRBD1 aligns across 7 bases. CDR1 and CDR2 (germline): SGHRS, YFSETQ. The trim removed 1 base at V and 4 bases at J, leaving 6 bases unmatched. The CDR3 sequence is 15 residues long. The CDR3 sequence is CASSLFSGGSDTQYF. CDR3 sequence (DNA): TGCGCCAGCAGCTTGTTCTCAGGGGGATCAGATACGCAGTATTTT.

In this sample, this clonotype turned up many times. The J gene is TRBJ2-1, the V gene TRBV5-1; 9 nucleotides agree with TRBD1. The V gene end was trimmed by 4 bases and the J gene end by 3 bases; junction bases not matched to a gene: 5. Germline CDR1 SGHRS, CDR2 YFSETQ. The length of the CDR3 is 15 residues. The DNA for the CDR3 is TGCGCCAGCAGCCCCGGGACAGGGATCTACAATGAGCAGTTCTTC. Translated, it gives CASSPGTGIYNEQFF.

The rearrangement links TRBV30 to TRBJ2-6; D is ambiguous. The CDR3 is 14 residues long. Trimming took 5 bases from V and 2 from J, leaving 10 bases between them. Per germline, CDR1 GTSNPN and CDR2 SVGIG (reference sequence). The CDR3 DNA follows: TGTGCCTGGCAGGACCCAACTGGGGCCAACGTCCTGACTTTC. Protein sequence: CAWQDPTGANVLTF. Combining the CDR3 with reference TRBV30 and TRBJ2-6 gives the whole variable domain SQTIHQWPATLVQPVGSPLSLECTVEGTSNPNLYWYRQAAGRGLQLLFYSVGIGQISSEVPQNLSASRPQDRQFILSSKKLLLSDSGFYLCAWQDPTGANVLTFGAGSRLTVL.

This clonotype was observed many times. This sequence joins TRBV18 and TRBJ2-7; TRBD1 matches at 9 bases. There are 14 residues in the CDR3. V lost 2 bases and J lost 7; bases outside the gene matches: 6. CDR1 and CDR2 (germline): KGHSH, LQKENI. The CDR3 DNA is TGTGCCAGCTCACCAGCACAGGGGGCGAGGGAGCAGTACTTC. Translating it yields CASSPAQGAREQYF.

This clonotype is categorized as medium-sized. DNA of the CDR3: TGCGCCAGCAGCTGGGGGACCGCTACCTACGAGCAGTACTTC. It translates to CASSWGTATYEQYF. The chain uses TRBV5-1 and TRBJ2-7; perhaps D is TRBD1 or TRBD2 (5 bases each). Germline CDR1 SGHRS, CDR2 YFSETQ. Trimming pared 3 bases from V and 2 bases from J, leaving 12 bases between. The CDR3 spans 14 residues.

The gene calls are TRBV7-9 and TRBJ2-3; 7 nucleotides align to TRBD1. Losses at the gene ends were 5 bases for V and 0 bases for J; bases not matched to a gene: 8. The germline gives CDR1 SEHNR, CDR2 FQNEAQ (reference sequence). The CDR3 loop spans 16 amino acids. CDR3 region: CASSHRQGASTDTQYF. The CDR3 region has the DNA TGTGCCAGCAGCCACAGACAGGGTGCTAGCACAGATACGCAGTATTTT.

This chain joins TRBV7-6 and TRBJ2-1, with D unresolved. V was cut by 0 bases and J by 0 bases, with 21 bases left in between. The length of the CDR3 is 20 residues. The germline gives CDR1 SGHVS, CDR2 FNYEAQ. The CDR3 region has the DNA TGTGCCAGCAGCTTAGCGCCGCATGTTGAGTGGGGTAACTCCTACAATGAGCAGTTCTTC. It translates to CASSLAPHVEWGNSYNEQFF.

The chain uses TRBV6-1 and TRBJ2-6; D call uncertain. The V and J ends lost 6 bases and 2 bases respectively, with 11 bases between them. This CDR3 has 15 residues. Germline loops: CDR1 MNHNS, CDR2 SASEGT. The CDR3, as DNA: TGTGCCAGCAGGGCCGTAGGCCCTGGGGCCAACGTCCTGACTTTC. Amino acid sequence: CASRAVGPGANVLTF.

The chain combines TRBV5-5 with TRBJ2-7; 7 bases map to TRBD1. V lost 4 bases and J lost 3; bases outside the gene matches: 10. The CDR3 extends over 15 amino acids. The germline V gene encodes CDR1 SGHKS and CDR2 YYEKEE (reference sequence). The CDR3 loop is CASSGTGASLYEQYF. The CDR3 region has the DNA TGTGCCAGCAGCGGCACAGGGGCATCCCTCTACGAGCAGTACTTC. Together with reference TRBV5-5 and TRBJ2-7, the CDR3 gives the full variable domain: DAGVTQSPTHLIKTRGQQVTLRCSPISGHKSVSWYQQVLGQGPQFIFQYYEKEERGRGNFPDRFSARQFPNYSSELNVNALLLGDSALYLCASSGTGASLYEQYFGPGTRLTVT.

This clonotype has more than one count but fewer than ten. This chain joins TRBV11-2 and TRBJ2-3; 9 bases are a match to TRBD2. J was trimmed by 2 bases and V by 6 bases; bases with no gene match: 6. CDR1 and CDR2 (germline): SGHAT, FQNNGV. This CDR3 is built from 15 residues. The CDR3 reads CASSRSGSYTDTQYF. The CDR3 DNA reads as TGTGCCAGCAGTCGTAGCGGGAGCTACACAGATACGCAGTATTTT.

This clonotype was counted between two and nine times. The CDR3 spells CASSYSKPRGGQETQYF. For the CDR3, the DNA is TGTGCCAGCAGTTACTCGAAGCCGCGGGGGGGCCAAGAGACCCAGTACTTC. The J gene is TRBJ2-5, the V gene TRBV6-5; 9 nucleotides agree with TRBD2. The V and J ends lost 0 bases and 1 base, in that order; junction bases with no gene match: 6. The CDR3 length is 17 residues. CDR1 and CDR2 (germline): MNHEY, SVGAGI.

The CDR3 loop reads CASSTTGVKGETQYF. CDR3 DNA: TGTGCCAGCAGTACAACAGGGGTAAAGGGGGAGACCCAGTACTTC. The chain recombines TRBV6-1 with TRBJ2-5, with 7 bases aligning to TRBD1. The germline V gene has CDR1 MNHNS and CDR2 SASEGT. J lost 5 bases, V lost 5 bases, and 11 bases had no gene match. The CDR3 has 15 residues.

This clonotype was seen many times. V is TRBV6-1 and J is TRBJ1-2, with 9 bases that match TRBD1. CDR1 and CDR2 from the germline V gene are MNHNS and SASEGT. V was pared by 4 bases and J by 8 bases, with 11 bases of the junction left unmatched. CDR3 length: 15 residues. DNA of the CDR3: TGTGCCAGCAGTGCCCCCGGGACAGGGAGCCAGGGCTACACCTTC. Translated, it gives CASSAPGTGSQGYTF.

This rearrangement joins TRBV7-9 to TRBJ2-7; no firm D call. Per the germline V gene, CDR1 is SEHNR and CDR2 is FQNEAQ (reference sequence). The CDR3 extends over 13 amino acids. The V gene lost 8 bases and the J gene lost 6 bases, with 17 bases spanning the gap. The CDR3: CASGPVNPCEQYF. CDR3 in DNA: TGTGCCAGCGGCCCCGTGAACCCCTGCGAGCAGTACTTC.

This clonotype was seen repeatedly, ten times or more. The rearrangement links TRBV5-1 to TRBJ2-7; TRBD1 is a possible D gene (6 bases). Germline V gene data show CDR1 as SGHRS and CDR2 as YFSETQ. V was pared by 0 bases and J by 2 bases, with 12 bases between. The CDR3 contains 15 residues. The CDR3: CASSLAGHRPYEQYF. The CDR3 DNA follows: TGCGCCAGCAGCTTGGCGGGACATCGGCCCTACGAGCAGTACTTC.

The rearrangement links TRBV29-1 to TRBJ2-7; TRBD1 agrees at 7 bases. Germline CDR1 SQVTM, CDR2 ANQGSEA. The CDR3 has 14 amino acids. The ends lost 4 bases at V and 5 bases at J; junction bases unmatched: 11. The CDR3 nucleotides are TGCAGCGTTGCGGGGAGACAGGGCGGCAACGAGCAGTACTTC. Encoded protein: CSVAGRQGGNEQYF.

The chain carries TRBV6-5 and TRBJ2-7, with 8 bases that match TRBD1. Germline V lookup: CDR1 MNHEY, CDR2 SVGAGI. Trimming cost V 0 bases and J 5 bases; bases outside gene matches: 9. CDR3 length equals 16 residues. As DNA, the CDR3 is TGTGCCAGCAGTTACTCTCTGGCAGGGGGCCCCCACGAGCAGTACTTC. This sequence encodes CASSYSLAGGPHEQYF.

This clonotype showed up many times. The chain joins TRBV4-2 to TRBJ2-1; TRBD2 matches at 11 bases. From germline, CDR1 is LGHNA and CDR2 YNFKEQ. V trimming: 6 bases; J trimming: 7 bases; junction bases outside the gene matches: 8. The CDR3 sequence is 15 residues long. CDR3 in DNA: TGTGCCAGCAGAGCCTTTAGCGGGAGGGCGAATGAGCAGTTCTTC. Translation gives CASRAFSGRANEQFF.

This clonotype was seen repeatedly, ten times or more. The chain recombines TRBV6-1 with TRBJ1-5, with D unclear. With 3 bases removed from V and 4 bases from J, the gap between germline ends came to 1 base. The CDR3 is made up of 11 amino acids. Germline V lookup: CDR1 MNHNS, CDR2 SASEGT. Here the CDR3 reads CASSDNQPQHF. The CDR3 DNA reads TGTGCCAGCAGTGATAATCAGCCCCAGCATTTT.

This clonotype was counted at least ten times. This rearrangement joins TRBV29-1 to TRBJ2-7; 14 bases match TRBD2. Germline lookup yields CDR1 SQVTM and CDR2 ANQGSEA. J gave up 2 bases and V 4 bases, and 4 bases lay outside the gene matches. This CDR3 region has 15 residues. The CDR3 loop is CSVAGLAGGTYEQYF. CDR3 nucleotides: TGCAGCGTTGCCGGACTAGCGGGAGGTACCTACGAGCAGTACTTC.

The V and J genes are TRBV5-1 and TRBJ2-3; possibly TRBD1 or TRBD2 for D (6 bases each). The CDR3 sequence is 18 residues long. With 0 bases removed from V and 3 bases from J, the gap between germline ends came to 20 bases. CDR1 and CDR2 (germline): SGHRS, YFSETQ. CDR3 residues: CASSLAGGQLARTDTQYF. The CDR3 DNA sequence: TGCGCCAGCAGCTTGGCCGGGGGCCAGCTAGCGCGTACAGATACGCAGTATTTT.

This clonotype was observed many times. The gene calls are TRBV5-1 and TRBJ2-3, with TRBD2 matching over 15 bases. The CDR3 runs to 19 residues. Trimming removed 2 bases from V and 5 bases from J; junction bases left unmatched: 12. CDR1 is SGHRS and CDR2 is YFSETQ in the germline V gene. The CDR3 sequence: CASSLLPGLAGGGKDTQYF. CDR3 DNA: TGCGCCAGCAGCTTACTCCCGGGACTAGCGGGAGGTGGTAAAGATACGCAGTATTTT.

CDR3: CASSSVSYNEQFF. The CDR3, as DNA: TGTGCCAGCAGTTCGGTCTCCTACAATGAGCAGTTCTTC. The chain links TRBV12-3 or TRBV12-4 to TRBJ2-1; D is undetermined. Trimming left V 4 bases short and J 0 bases short, with 4 bases between. The CDR3 is 13 residues long.

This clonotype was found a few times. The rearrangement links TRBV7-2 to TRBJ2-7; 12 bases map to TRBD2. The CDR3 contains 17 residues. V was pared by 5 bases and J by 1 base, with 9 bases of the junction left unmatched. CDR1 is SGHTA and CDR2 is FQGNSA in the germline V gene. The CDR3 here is CASSPGTSGLYSYEQYF. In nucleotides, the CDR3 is TGTGCCAGCAGCCCAGGGACTAGCGGGCTTTATTCCTACGAGCAGTACTTC.

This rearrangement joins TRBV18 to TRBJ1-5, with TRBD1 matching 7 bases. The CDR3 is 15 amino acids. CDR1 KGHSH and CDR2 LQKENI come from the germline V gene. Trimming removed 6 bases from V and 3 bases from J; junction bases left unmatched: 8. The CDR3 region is CASSPNRGDNQPQHF. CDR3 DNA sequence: TGTGCCAGCTCCCCCAACAGGGGTGACAATCAGCCCCAGCATTTT.

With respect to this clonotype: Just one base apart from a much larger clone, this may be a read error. The CDR3 loop reads CSASHQGAGNQPQRF. Here the CDR3 DNA reads TGCAGTGCTAGCCACCAGGGGGCCGGCAATCAGCCCCAGCGTTTT. The chain employs TRBV20-1 and TRBJ1-5; 8 nucleotides line up with TRBD1. The CDR3 is made up of 15 amino acids. Germline V CDR1 and CDR2: DFQATT, SNEGSKA (reference sequence).

CDR3 sequence (DNA): TGCAGTGCTAGAGATCCGACCAAGACCGGGGCCTTCCAAGAGACCCAGTACTTC. Its translation is CSARDPTKTGAFQETQYF. The chain is built from TRBV20-1 and TRBJ2-5; D may be TRBD1 or TRBD2 (5 bases each). Trimming took off 0 bases at V and 1 base at J, with 21 bases between the two ends. The V gene's germline CDR1 is DFQATT and CDR2 SNEGSKA (reference sequence). CDR3 size: 18 residues.

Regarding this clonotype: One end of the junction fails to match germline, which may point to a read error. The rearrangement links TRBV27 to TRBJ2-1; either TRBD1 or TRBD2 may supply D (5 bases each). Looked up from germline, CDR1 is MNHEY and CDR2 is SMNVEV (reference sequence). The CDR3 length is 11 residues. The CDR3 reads CASSQGRTWDF. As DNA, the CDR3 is TGTGCCAGCAGCCAGGGACGGACCTGGGATTTC.